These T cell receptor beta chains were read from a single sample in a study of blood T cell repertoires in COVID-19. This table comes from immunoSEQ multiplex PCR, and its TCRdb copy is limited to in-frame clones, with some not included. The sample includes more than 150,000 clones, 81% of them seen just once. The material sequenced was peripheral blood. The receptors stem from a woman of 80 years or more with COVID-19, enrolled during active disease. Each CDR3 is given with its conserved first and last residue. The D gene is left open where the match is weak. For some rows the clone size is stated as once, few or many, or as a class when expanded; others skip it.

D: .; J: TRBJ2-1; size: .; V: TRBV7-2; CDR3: CASSPFIGAGYNEQFF; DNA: TGTGCCAGCAGCCCTTTCATTGGGGCGGGGTACAATGAGCAGTTCTTC
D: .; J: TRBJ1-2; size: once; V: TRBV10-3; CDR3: CAILQGPNNYGYTF; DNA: TGTGCCATCCTCCAGGGTCCCAATAACTATGGCTACACCTTC
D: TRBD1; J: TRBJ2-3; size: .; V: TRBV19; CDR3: CASSTGTDGDTQYF; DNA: TGTGCCAGTAGTACCGGGACAGATGGAGATACGCAGTATTTT
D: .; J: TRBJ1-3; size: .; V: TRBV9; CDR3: CASSVATGRASGNTIYF; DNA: TGTGCCAGCAGCGTAGCTACAGGGAGGGCCTCTGGAAACACCATATATTTT
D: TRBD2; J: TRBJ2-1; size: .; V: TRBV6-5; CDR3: CASSYGGGLPHNEQFF; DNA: TGTGCCAGCAGTTACGGGGGAGGGCTTCCCCACAATGAGCAGTTCTTC
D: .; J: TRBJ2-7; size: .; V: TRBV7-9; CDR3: CASSFQGWGQQTYEQYF; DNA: TGTGCCAGCAGCTTTCAAGGGTGGGGACAACAAACCTACGAGCAGTACTTC
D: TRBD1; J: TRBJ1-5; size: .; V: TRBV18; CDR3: CASSPGQGTPQHF; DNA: TGTGCCAGCTCACCGGGACAGGGGACCCCCCAGCATTTT
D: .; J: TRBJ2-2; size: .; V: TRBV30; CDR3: CAWSSRQGIGELFF; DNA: TGTGCCTGGAGTAGTCGGCAGGGGATCGGGGAGCTGTTTTTT
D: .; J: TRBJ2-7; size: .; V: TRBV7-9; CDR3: CASSLGPGEQYF; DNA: TGTGCCAGCAGCTTAGGCCCGGGCGAGCAGTACTTC
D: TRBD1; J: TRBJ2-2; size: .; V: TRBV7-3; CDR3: CASSLRGQGIVSSGELFF; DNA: TGTGCCAGCAGCCTCCGCGGACAGGGCATTGTTAGCTCCGGGGAGCTGTTTTTT
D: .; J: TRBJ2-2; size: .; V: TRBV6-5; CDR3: CASSRVGRNTGELFF; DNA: TGTGCCAGCAGCCGAGTCGGGAGGAACACCGGGGAGCTGTTTTTT
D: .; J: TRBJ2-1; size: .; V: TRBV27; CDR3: CASSLSTNGLTYNEQFF; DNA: TGTGCCAGCAGTTTATCGACTAACGGGCTTACCTACAATGAGCAGTTCTTC
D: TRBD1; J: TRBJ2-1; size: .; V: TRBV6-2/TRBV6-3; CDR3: CASSFRGLYNEQFF; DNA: TGTGCCAGCAGTTTCAGGGGGCTTTACAATGAGCAGTTCTTC
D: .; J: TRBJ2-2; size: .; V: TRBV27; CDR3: CASSFRLDPTGELFF; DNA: TGTGCCAGCAGTTTCAGACTAGACCCAACCGGGGAGCTGTTTTTT
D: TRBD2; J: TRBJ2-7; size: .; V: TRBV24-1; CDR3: CATSDPGTSGVGEQYF; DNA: TGTGCCACCAGTGATCCCGGGACTAGCGGGGTCGGAGAGCAGTACTTC
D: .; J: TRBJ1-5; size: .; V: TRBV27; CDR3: CASSFGTTGQPQHF; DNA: TGTGCCAGCAGTTTCGGGACTACCGGGCAGCCCCAGCATTTT
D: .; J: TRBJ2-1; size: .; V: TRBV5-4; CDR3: CASTLDRGSYNEQFF; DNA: TGTGCCAGCACCCTAGACCGGGGATCCTACAATGAGCAGTTCTTC
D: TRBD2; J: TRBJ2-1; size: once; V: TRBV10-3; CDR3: CAISESLAGGAEQFF; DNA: TGTGCCATCAGTGAGTCGCTAGCGGGGGGGGCTGAGCAGTTCTTC
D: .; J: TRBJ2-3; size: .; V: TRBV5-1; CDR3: CASSLDRAGDTQYF; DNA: TGCGCCAGCAGCTTGGACAGGGCTGGAGATACGCAGTATTTT
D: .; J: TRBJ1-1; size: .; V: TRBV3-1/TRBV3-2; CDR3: CASSQGALNTEAFF; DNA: TGTGCCAGCAGCCAGGGGGCCCTTAACACTGAAGCTTTCTTT
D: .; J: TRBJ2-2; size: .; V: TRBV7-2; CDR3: CASSPKPRGTGELFF; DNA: TGTGCCAGCAGCCCCAAACCCAGGGGCACCGGGGAGCTGTTTTTT
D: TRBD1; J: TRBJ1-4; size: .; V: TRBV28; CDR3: CASSSPGQGPPSNEKLFF; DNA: TGTGCCAGCAGTTCTCCGGGACAGGGGCCTCCCTCTAATGAAAAACTGTTTTTT
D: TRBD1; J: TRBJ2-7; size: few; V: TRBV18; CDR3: CASSPTQGAVDEQYF; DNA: TGTGCCAGCTCACCAACCCAGGGGGCGGTTGACGAGCAGTACTTC
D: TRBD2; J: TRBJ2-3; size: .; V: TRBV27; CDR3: CASSEWTSGSTDTQYF; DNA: TGTGCCAGCAGTGAGTGGACTAGCGGGAGCACAGATACGCAGTATTTT
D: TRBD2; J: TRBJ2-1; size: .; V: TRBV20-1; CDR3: CSASGRTSGGPYNEQFF; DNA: TGCAGTGCTAGTGGTCGGACTAGCGGGGGTCCCTACAATGAGCAGTTCTTC
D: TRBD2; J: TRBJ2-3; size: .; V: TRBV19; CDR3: CASRIDGRAGNTQYF; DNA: TGTGCCAGTAGGATTGACGGGAGGGCCGGGAATACGCAGTATTTT
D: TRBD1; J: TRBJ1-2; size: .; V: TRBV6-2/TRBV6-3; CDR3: CASSSHRPGQGAIGYTF; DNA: TGTGCCAGCAGTTCCCACCGCCCGGGACAGGGGGCGATCGGCTACACCTTC
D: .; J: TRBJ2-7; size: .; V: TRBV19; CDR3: CASSTDSGFSYEQYF; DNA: TGTGCCAGTAGTACCGATTCAGGGTTCTCCTACGAGCAGTACTTC
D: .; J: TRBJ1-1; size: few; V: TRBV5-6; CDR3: CASSLASTEAFF; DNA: TGTGCCAGCAGCTTGGCCAGCACTGAAGCTTTCTTT
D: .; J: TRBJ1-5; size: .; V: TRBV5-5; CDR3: CASSLEFGRVYSNQPQHF; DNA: TGTGCCAGCAGCTTGGAGTTTGGCAGGGTCTATAGCAATCAGCCCCAGCATTTT
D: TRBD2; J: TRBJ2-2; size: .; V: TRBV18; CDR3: CASSPLAGGPNTGELFF; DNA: TGTGCCAGCTCACCTCTAGCGGGAGGGCCGAACACCGGGGAGCTGTTTTTT
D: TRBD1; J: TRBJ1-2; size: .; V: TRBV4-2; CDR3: CASSQDPPSLTGTYGYTF; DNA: TGTGCCAGCAGCCAAGACCCCCCCTCATTGACAGGGACCTATGGCTACACCTTC
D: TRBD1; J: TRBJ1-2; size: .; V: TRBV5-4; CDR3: CASSFQGAAGYTF; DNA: TGTGCCAGCAGTTTCCAGGGGGCTGCTGGCTACACCTTC
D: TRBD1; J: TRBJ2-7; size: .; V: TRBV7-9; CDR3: CASSWTGEFWVQYF; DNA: TGTGCCAGCAGCTGGACAGGGGAATTTTGGGTGCAGTACTTC
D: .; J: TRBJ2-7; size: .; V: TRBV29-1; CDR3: CSVLTTGFPRPYEQYF; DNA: TGCAGCGTTTTAACCACGGGGTTCCCTCGGCCCTACGAGCAGTACTTC
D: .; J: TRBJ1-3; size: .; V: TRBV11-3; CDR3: CASSDSSGNTIYF; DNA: TGTGCCAGCTCCGACAGCTCTGGAAACACCATATATTTT
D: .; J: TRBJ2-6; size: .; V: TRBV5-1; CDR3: CASSLSGSGANVLTF; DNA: TGCGCCAGCAGCTTGTCGGGGTCTGGGGCCAACGTCCTGACTTTC
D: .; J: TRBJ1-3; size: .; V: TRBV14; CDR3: CASSQAHRVGNTIYF; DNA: TGTGCCAGCAGCCAAGCCCACAGGGTTGGAAACACCATATATTTT
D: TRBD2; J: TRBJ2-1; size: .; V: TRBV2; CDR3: CASSGGLAGGSPWNEQFF; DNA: TGTGCCAGCAGCGGGGGACTAGCGGGGGGGAGCCCTTGGAATGAGCAGTTCTTC
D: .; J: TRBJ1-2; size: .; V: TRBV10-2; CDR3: CASSEGRANYGYTF; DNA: TGCGCCAGCAGTGAAGGCAGGGCGAACTATGGCTACACCTTC
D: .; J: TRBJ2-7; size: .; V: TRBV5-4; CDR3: CASSLGETPYEQYF; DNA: TGTGCCAGCAGCTTGGGGGAGACACCCTACGAGCAGTACTTC
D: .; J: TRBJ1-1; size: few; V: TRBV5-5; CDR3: CASSLLEGLWTEAFF; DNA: TGTGCCAGCAGCCTCCTGGAGGGGTTGTGGACTGAAGCTTTCTTT
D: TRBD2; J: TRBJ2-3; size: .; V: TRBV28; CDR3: CASSLTAWVAGSPDTQYF; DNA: TGTGCCAGCAGTTTAACGGCCTGGGTAGCGGGAAGTCCAGATACGCAGTATTTT
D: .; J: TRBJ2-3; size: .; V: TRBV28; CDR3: CASSFLLGGMGTDTQYF; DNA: TGTGCCAGCAGTTTTCTCCTGGGCGGGATGGGTACAGATACGCAGTATTTT
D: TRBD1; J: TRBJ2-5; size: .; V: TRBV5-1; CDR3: CASGDRDRGQLTQYF; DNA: TGCGCCAGCGGGGACCGGGACAGGGGACAGCTGACCCAGTACTTC
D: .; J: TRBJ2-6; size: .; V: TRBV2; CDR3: CASSPSTAGANVLTF; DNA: TGTGCCAGCAGCCCATCTACAGCTGGGGCCAACGTCCTGACTTTC
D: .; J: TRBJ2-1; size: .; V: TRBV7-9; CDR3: CASSSFEGSKDEQFF; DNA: TGTGCCAGCAGCTCTTTTGAGGGCTCGAAAGATGAGCAGTTCTTC
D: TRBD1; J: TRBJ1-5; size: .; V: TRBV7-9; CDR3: CASSSAGGSQPQHF; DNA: TGTGCCAGCAGCTCGGCAGGGGGTAGTCAGCCCCAGCATTTT
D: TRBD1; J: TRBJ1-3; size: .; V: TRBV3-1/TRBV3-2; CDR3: CASSQVPRQGTGNTIYF; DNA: TGTGCCAGCAGCCAAGTCCCACGACAGGGCACTGGAAACACCATATATTTT
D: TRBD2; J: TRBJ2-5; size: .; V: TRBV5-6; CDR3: CASSLVLGREEETQYF; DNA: TGTGCCAGCAGCTTGGTTTTGGGGCGGGAGGAAGAGACCCAGTACTTC
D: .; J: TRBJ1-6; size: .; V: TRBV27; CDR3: CASSLSGAYSYNSPLHF; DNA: TGTGCCAGCAGTTTATCTGGGGCGTACTCCTATAATTCACCCCTCCACTTT
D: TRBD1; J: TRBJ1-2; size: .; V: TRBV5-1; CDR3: CASSRDRANYGYTF; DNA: TGCGCCAGCAGCCGGGACAGGGCCAACTATGGCTACACCTTC
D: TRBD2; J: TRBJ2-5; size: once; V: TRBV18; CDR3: CASSFAGGLQETQYF; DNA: TGTGCCAGCTCATTTGCGGGGGGCCTTCAAGAGACCCAGTACTTC
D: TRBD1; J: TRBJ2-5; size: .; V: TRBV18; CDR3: CASVWQGAKETQYF; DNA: TGTGCCAGTGTGTGGCAGGGGGCCAAAGAGACCCAGTACTTC
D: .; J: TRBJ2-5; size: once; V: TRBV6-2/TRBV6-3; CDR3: CASSGSGWETQYF; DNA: TGTGCCAGCAGTGGCTCGGGATGGGAGACCCAGTACTTC
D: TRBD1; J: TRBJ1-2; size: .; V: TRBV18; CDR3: CASSPPANRGYGYTF; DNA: TGTGCCAGCTCACCACCGGCTAACAGGGGTTATGGCTACACCTTC
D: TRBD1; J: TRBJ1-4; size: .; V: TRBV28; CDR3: CASSSLPGQGVEKLFF; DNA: TGTGCCAGCAGTTCCCTTCCGGGACAGGGTGTTGAAAAACTGTTTTTT
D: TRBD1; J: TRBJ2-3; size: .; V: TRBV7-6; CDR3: CASSLWAGGGTDTQYF; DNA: TGTGCCAGCAGCTTATGGGCAGGGGGCGGCACAGATACGCAGTATTTT
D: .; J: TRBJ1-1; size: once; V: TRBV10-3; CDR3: CAISEAQARTEAFF; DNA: TGTGCCATCAGTGAGGCCCAGGCGAGAACTGAAGCTTTCTTT